Listed here is a single T cell receptor (beta chain). No antigen is known for it. This CDR3 comprises 15 residues. Germline assignment: CDR1 KGHSH and CDR2 LQKENI. V lost 1 base, J lost 4 bases, and 11 bases lay in between. Using viral peptide pools, the ViraFEST assay grew out antigen-specific CD4+ T cells prior to sequencing. Following culture for about 11 days, CD4+ T cells were isolated. Participants received two doses of either the BNT162b2 or mRNA-1273 vaccine. Cultures got half-medium changes with IL-2 on days 3 and 7. These data come from a study of vaccination effects on CD4 cells after COVID-19. Findings and limits, study-wide: Among infection- and vaccine-induced clones, marked clonal contraction occurred late after vaccination.

Method: immunoSEQ multiplex PCR; TCRdb's copy keeps in-frame clones and lacks some. The sample yields approximately 61,000 clones, 55% to 85% seen once. V gene TRBV18 combines with J gene TRBJ1-5; D is possibly TRBD1 (6 bases). This sample comprised CD4+ T cells from PBMCs cultured with HCoV-229E spike peptides, obtained after COVID-19 vaccination. This TCR came from a human donor who received a COVID-19 vaccine. CDR3 DNA sequence: TGTGCCAGCTCACCACGGGGGCAGACTAATCAGCCCCAGCATTTT. This encodes CASSPRGQTNQPQHF.